These T cell receptor beta chains were read from a single sample in a study of T cells expressing NK-cell markers. TCRdb re-called the 5' RACE reads, yielding one record per CDR3 amino acid sequence without DNA. The sample holds around 110,000 distinct CDR3 sequences. What was sequenced was blood T cells: a sorted CD56 or NKG2C T cell subset, CD4+ or CD8+ T cells, or bulk PBMC T cells (not recorded which). Source of these receptors: a woman between 18 and 69 years old in good health. Each CDR3 is given with its conserved first and last residue.

V: TRBV28; J: TRBJ1-5; CDR3: CASSPATSSSLSNQPQHF
V: TRBV5-5; J: TRBJ2-3; CDR3: CASSFGQVWGGPTDTQYF
V: TRBV24-1; J: TRBJ2-1; CDR3: CATSDSSAGIPDNEQFF
V: TRBV13; J: TRBJ2-3; CDR3: CASSPTSGADTQYF
V: TRBV12-3/TRBV12-4; J: TRBJ2-7; CDR3: CASTITGATYEQYF
V: TRBV4-3; J: TRBJ2-3; CDR3: CASSQEARGLKDTQYF
V: TRBV19; J: TRBJ2-1; CDR3: CASSAHYEQFF
V: TRBV7-9; J: TRBJ2-7; CDR3: CASSTPPGEQYF
V: TRBV12-3/TRBV12-4; J: TRBJ1-1; CDR3: CASSLLQAGSYTEAFF
V: TRBV7-9; J: TRBJ2-1; CDR3: CASSFPPTMRHEQFF
V: TRBV5-1; J: TRBJ2-5; CDR3: CASSLEVGGQETQYF
V: TRBV14; J: TRBJ2-1; CDR3: CASSHFAQGSSYNEQFF
V: TRBV20-1; J: TRBJ1-2; CDR3: CSARDQNGYTF
V: TRBV29-1; J: TRBJ2-1; CDR3: CSVVPSGGAWNEQFF
V: TRBV15; J: TRBJ1-5; CDR3: CATTPGDSNQPQHF
V: TRBV5-6; J: TRBJ1-2; CDR3: CASTPAPGQGANYGYTF
V: TRBV6-5; J: TRBJ1-1; CDR3: CASSSSYDRGMNTEAFF
V: TRBV4-2; J: TRBJ2-7; CDR3: CASSQVLAGSYEQYF
V: TRBV12-3/TRBV12-4; J: TRBJ2-5; CDR3: CASSLFSQETQYF
V: TRBV9; J: TRBJ1-4; CDR3: CASSGDPGQTNEKLFF
V: TRBV12-3/TRBV12-4; J: TRBJ2-7; CDR3: CASSFGYVAARYEQYF
V: TRBV4-3; J: TRBJ2-2; CDR3: CASSQDLGVNTGELFF
V: TRBV6-2/TRBV6-3; J: TRBJ2-2; CDR3: CASIPAGGPGELFF
V: TRBV7-9; J: TRBJ2-4; CDR3: CASSPSGISIQYF
V: TRBV27; J: TRBJ2-1; CDR3: CASADRLNEQFF
V: TRBV7-9; J: TRBJ2-5; CDR3: CASSLGYQETQYF
V: TRBV5-6; J: TRBJ2-3; CDR3: CASSDLRTSGRSLTDTQYF
V: TRBV9; J: TRBJ2-5; CDR3: CASSARQETQYF
V: TRBV6-1; J: TRBJ2-5; CDR3: CASSSLGSAGETQYF